This TCR beta chain was retrieved from a study of T cell repertoires in cytomegalovirus infection. Study context: Public signatures in TCR beta pointed to CMV infection and matching HLA type.

This clonotype was found a few times. Its antigen is unidentified. Study conclusions and caveats: HLA-C-restricted CMV-specific TCR beta clonotypes prevailed in the ex vivo response. Frequencies of public TCR beta families were cumulated, and this identified carriers of CMV plus the relevant HLA.

The V gene end was trimmed by 4 bases and the J gene end by 0 bases; junction bases not matched to a gene: 13. Germline V lookup: CDR1 SGHDT, CDR2 YYEEEE. The CDR3 has 18 residues. Via MiXCR, TCRdb re-called the reads, giving one row per CDR3 protein. The sample has about 300,000 distinct CDR3 sequences; about 25% are singletons. The specimen sequenced was PBMCs. The V gene is TRBV5-6, the J gene TRBJ1-1; 9 nucleotides align to TRBD1. This clonotype was obtained from a human donor in good health (CMV status not recorded). Some clones in this sample may be carry-over from other donors' samples. The CDR3 loop reads CASSRYRDRAIMNTEAFF. In DNA form, the CDR3 reads TGTGCCAGCAGCCGTTACCGGGACAGGGCGATCATGAACACTGAAGCTTTCTTT.